This passage covers 8 T cell receptor beta chains from one sample sequenced in a study of T cell responses to AZD1222 COVID-19 vaccine. Using immunoSEQ multiplex PCR, the repertoire was profiled, and TCRdb retains in-frame clones only, with some absent. The data contain fewer than 85,000 clones, roughly 87% of them singletons. Sequenced here: peripheral blood, sampled 28 days after the second AZD1222 dose. Receptor source: an adult who received the AZD1222 COVID-19 vaccine.

The genes are TRBV7-3 and TRBJ2-1; the match to TRBD2 covers 12 bases. Germline CDR1 is SGHTA and CDR2 is FQGTGA. The V segment lost 5 bases and the J segment 7 bases; nucleotides outside the gene matches: 9. CDR3 length equals 16 residues. As DNA, the CDR3 is TGTGCCAGCAGCGCCCCCGGACTAGCGGGATCAAATGAGCAGTTCTTC. Amino acids: CASSAPGLAGSNEQFF.

The chain joins TRBV5-5 to TRBJ2-5; tentatively, D is TRBD2 (5 bases). Germline V lookup: CDR1 SGHKS, CDR2 YYEKEE (reference sequence). The CDR3 sequence is 17 residues long. Deletions cut 0 bases from V and 5 bases from J, with 20 bases between. Here the CDR3 DNA reads TGTGCCAGCAGCTTGGTGATAAGAGGAGGTGGCTGGGAGACCCAGTACTTC. It translates to CASSLVIRGGGWETQYF.

This clone has a handful of counts. The rearrangement joins TRBV11-3 to TRBJ1-1; TRBD1 matches at 9 bases. The V gene end was trimmed by 5 bases and the J gene end by 2 bases; junction bases not matched to a gene: 3. Germline V CDR1 and CDR2: SGHNT, YENEEA. This CDR3 has 14 amino acids. The CDR3 here is CASSRDRVNTEAFF. The CDR3 nucleotides are TGTGCCAGCAGCCGGGACAGGGTCAACACTGAAGCTTTCTTT. Supplemented by reference TRBV11-3 and TRBJ1-1, the full variable domain reads EAGVVQSPRYKIIEKKQPVAFWCNPISGHNTLYWYLQNLGQGPELLIRYENEEAVDDSQLPKDRFSAERLKGVDSTLKIQPAELGDSAVYLCASSRDRVNTEAFFGQGTRLTVV.

The rearrangement links TRBV2 to TRBJ1-1, with D unclear. The germline gives CDR1 SNHLY, CDR2 FYNNEI. The CDR3 is 13 amino acids. Between the trimmed V and J ends, which lost 6 bases and 1 base, there was a span of 9 bases. The CDR3 nucleotides are TGTGCCAGCAGAGCCACGGAGAACACTGAAGCTTTCTTT. Protein sequence: CASRATENTEAFF.

This chain connects TRBV24-1 to TRBJ2-1; D uncertain. Trimming stripped 5 bases from V and 8 bases from J, with 12 bases between. The CDR3 loop spans 13 amino acids. Per the germline V gene, CDR1 is KGHDR and CDR2 is SFDVKD. CDR3 DNA sequence: TGTGCCACCAGTGGCAGAGGAAGGGATGAGCAGTTCTTC. Amino acid sequence: CATSGRGRDEQFF.

This chain connects TRBV5-4 to TRBJ1-2, with D tentatively TRBD1 (5 bases). The CDR3 spans 16 residues. Trimming removed 0 bases from V and 5 bases from J, with 17 bases in between. Looked up from germline, CDR1 is SGHNT and CDR2 is YYREEE (reference sequence). Written as DNA, the CDR3 is TGTGCCAGCAGCTTGGTAGGGCAGGGCCCCCAATATGGCTACACCTTC. Amino acids: CASSLVGQGPQYGYTF.

V is TRBV7-2 and J is TRBJ2-2; D is tentatively TRBD1 or TRBD2 (6 bases each). V was clipped by 7 bases and J by 0 bases, with 18 bases between them. The germline CDR1 and CDR2 sequences are SGHTA and FQGNSA. CDR3 length equals 17 residues. In DNA, the CDR3 is TGTGCCAGCACCCTTATGGGGGGCAGATCGAACACCGGGGAGCTGTTTTTT. Translating it yields CASTLMGGRSNTGELFF. Full variable domain (missing parts from reference TRBV7-2 and TRBJ2-2): GAGVSQSPSNKVTEKGKDVELRCDPISGHTALYWYRQSLGQGLEFLIYFQGNSAPDKSGLPSDRFSAERTGGSVSTLTIQRTQQEDSAVYLCASTLMGGRSNTGELFFGEGSRLTVL.

The chain links TRBV9 to TRBJ1-3; unclear D gene. V was cut by 7 bases and J by 6 bases, with 17 bases left in between. The germline V gene has CDR1 SGDLS and CDR2 YYNGEE. This CDR3 is built from 14 residues. The CDR3 bases are TGTGCCAGCGCCTCCGGGGAAGGGCTAAACACCATATATTTT. Translated, it gives CASASGEGLNTIYF.